This passage covers 27 T cell receptor beta chains from one sample sequenced in a study of blood T cell repertoires in COVID-19. Some clones are missing from TCRdb's copy, which holds only in-frame ones; the method was immunoSEQ multiplex PCR. The sample has tens of thousands of clones; 70% to 90% are singletons. The specimen was peripheral blood. Source of these receptors: a man between 65 and 80 years old with acute or convalescent COVID-19.

The rearrangement links TRBV18 to TRBJ2-1; 10 bases align to TRBD2. The J segment lost 4 bases and the V segment lost 0 bases, leaving 6 bases of the junction unmatched. The germline V gene encodes CDR1 KGHSH and CDR2 LQKENI. The CDR3 has 17 amino acids. CDR3 sequence: CASSPPLAGAVYNEQFF. DNA of the CDR3: TGTGCCAGCTCACCACCGCTAGCGGGAGCCGTATACAATGAGCAGTTCTTC.

V gene TRBV24-1 combines with J gene TRBJ2-3, with 10 bases identical to TRBD1. The CDR3 totals 14 residues. V lost 7 bases, J lost 1 base, and 1 base stayed unmatched. CDR1 is KGHDR and CDR2 is SFDVKD in the germline V gene. The CDR3 sequence: CATRGTGGTDTQYF. CDR3 in DNA: TGTGCCACCAGAGGGACAGGGGGCACAGATACGCAGTATTTT.

The chain couples TRBV6-2 or TRBV6-3 to TRBJ1-2, with TRBD1 as a possible D gene (5 bases). The CDR3 has 15 residues. V gave up 5 bases and J gave up 5 bases, with 18 bases separating them. CDR1 is MNHEY, CDR2 SVGEGT, per germline. Here the CDR3 reads CASSPRRGQSYGYTF. The CDR3 DNA sequence: TGTGCCAGCAGTCCCCGTAGGGGTCAAAGTTATGGCTACACCTTC.

This rearrangement joins TRBV18 to TRBJ2-1; no clear D gene. Trimming left V 3 bases short and J 2 bases short, with 5 bases between. The CDR3 has 13 amino acids. Germline V gene data show CDR1 as KGHSH and CDR2 as LQKENI. CDR3 loop: CASSPTPYNEQFF. CDR3 nucleotide sequence: TGTGCCAGCTCACCGACTCCCTACAATGAGCAGTTCTTC.

V usage is TRBV9 and J usage is TRBJ2-5; 12 nucleotides agree with TRBD2. Germline V lookup: CDR1 SGDLS, CDR2 YYNGEE. Trimming removed 7 bases from V and 7 bases from J; junction bases left unmatched: 8. The CDR3 totals 14 residues. CDR3 sequence: CASGLAGGVGTQYF. The CDR3 nucleotides read TGTGCCAGCGGGCTAGCGGGAGGGGTAGGGACCCAGTACTTC.

The V call is TRBV5-4, the J call TRBJ2-2; D gene unclear. The V gene lost 4 bases and the J gene lost 0 bases, with 10 bases spanning the gap. The CDR3 is 15 amino acids. Germline V gene sequence: CDR1 SGHNT, CDR2 YYREEE (reference sequence). CDR3 loop: CASSLPEANTGELFF. The CDR3 region has the DNA TGTGCCAGCAGCCTCCCCGAGGCGAACACCGGGGAGCTGTTTTTT.

The CDR3 here is CATSRDRGHEQYF. The DNA for the CDR3 is TGTGCCACCAGCAGAGATAGAGGGCACGAGCAGTACTTC. The gene calls are TRBV15 and TRBJ2-7; tentatively, D is TRBD2 (5 bases). Deletions cut 0 bases from V and 5 bases from J, with 8 bases between. Germline V gene lookup returns CDR1 LNHNV and CDR2 YYDKDF (reference sequence). This CDR3 has 13 amino acids.

Concerning this clone: Other DNA sequences of this sample code for an identical CDR3. CDR3 region: CASSPGYNSPLHF. In DNA form, the CDR3 reads TGTGCCAGCAGCCCGGGGTATAATTCACCCCTCCACTTT. V gene TRBV7-2 combines with J gene TRBJ1-6; no firm D call. This CDR3 has 13 amino acids. The V and J ends lost 5 bases and 4 bases respectively, with 6 bases between them. CDR1 is SGHTA, CDR2 FQGNSA, per germline.

V and J are TRBV6-1 and TRBJ2-2, with 11 nucleotides matching TRBD2. Unmatched junction bases numbered 2, after V lost 4 bases and J lost 1 base. The CDR3 totals 16 residues. Germline lookup yields CDR1 MNHNS and CDR2 SASEGT. CDR3 in amino acids: CASSAGTSGNTGELFF. CDR3 sequence (DNA): TGTGCCAGCAGTGCCGGGACTAGCGGGAACACCGGGGAGCTGTTTTTT.

This clone was seen once. The J gene is TRBJ2-3, the V gene TRBV6-5; TRBD2 matches 8 bases. With V trimmed by 0 bases and J by 5 bases, 7 bases remained unmatched. This CDR3 has 16 residues. CDR1 and CDR2 from the germline V gene are MNHEY and SVGAGI. In DNA, the CDR3 is TGTGCCAGCAGTTACTCGAGCGGGAGTCGGCTAGATACGCAGTATTTT. Translated: CASSYSSGSRLDTQYF.

This clone was seen a handful of times. V is TRBV7-2 and J is TRBJ2-5, with D possibly matching TRBD2 (6 bases). The CDR3 sequence is 15 residues long. From germline, CDR1 is SGHTA and CDR2 FQGNSA. V was pared by 2 bases and J by 5 bases, with 15 bases between. In DNA form, the CDR3 reads TGTGCCAGCAGCTTATGGAGGGGAGGAGAGGAGACCCAGTACTTC. Its translation: CASSLWRGGEETQYF. The full variable domain, with the rest looked up from reference TRBV7-2 and TRBJ2-5, is GAGVSQSPSNKVTEKGKDVELRCDPISGHTALYWYRQSLGQGLEFLIYFQGNSAPDKSGLPSDRFSAERTGGSVSTLTIQRTQQEDSAVYLCASSLWRGGEETQYFGPGTRLLVL.

The chain uses TRBV7-9 and TRBJ2-5; possible D gene TRBD1, 5 bases. The germline V and J ends were trimmed by 2 bases and 4 bases, with 14 bases remaining between them. CDR1 is SEHNR and CDR2 is FQNEAQ in the germline V gene (reference sequence). The CDR3 is made up of 15 amino acids. The CDR3 DNA follows: TGTGCCAGCAGCTTATGGGTTGGGGCTCCAGAGACCCAGTACTTC. This encodes CASSLWVGAPETQYF. The entire variable domain, with the rest obtained from reference TRBV7-9 and TRBJ2-5, is as follows: DTGVSQNPRHKITKRGQNVTFRCDPISEHNRLYWYRQTLGQGPEFLTYFQNEAQLEKSRLLSDRFSAERPKGSFSTLEIQRTEQGDSAMYLCASSLWVGAPETQYFGPGTRLLVL.

The gene calls are TRBV7-2 and TRBJ2-5; TRBD2 matches at 7 bases. After removal of 9 bases from V and 4 bases from J, the junction contained 8 bases not matched to a gene. The CDR3 is made up of 13 amino acids. Germline V gene lookup returns CDR1 SGHTA and CDR2 FQGNSA. The CDR3 sequence: CASRRTRVETQYF. Here the CDR3 DNA reads TGTGCCAGTAGGCGGACTAGGGTAGAGACCCAGTACTTC.

The rearrangement uses TRBV12-5 and TRBJ1-1, with 8 bases identical to TRBD1. There are 14 residues in the CDR3. Per germline, CDR1 LGHNT and CDR2 FRNRAP. Germline trimming cut 7 bases from V and 3 bases from J; bases unmatched to any gene: 7. The CDR3 sequence is CASAPQGADTEAFF. CDR3 bases: TGTGCTAGTGCTCCCCAGGGGGCAGACACTGAAGCTTTCTTT.

J is TRBJ2-1 and V is TRBV2; 9 bases match TRBD2. The CDR3 runs to 17 residues. Per the germline V gene, CDR1 is SNHLY and CDR2 is FYNNEI. V lost 11 bases and J lost 8; bases outside the gene matches: 22. The DNA of the CDR3 is TGTGCCGGGGTAGTTTCAGTGATTAGCGGGAGAAGTGATGAGCAGTTCTTC. The encoded protein is CAGVVSVISGRSDEQFF.

The chain carries TRBV18 and TRBJ2-3; 11 bases map to TRBD1. CDR3 length equals 14 residues. Germline trimming cut 5 bases from V and 4 bases from J; bases unmatched to any gene: 2. Germline loops: CDR1 KGHSH, CDR2 LQKENI. CDR3 sequence (DNA): TGTGCCAGCTCAAGGGGACAGGGGGCAGATACGCAGTATTTT. This encodes CASSRGQGADTQYF.

The CDR3 loop is CASTRLGGVDNEQFF. CDR3 nucleotide sequence: TGTGCCAGCACCCGACTCGGCGGAGTGGACAATGAGCAGTTCTTC. The chain couples TRBV27 to TRBJ2-1; D gene ambiguous. Germline CDR1 reads MNHEY; CDR2 reads SMNVEV (reference sequence). V was cut by 7 bases and J by 5 bases, with 18 bases left in between. There are 15 residues in the CDR3.

This chain links TRBV18 with TRBJ1-1; TRBD1 matches at 8 bases. Germline values: CDR1 KGHSH, CDR2 LQKENI. This CDR3 contains 16 residues. V lost 4 bases, J lost 4 bases, and 11 bases stayed unmatched. CDR3 region: CASSRSPGQVFTEAFF. CDR3 in DNA: TGTGCCAGCTCACGATCTCCGGGACAGGTATTCACTGAAGCTTTCTTT.

In DNA, the CDR3 is TGTGCCATCAGTGAGGCAGGGGGCAACAATGAAAAACTGTTTTTT. Its translation is CAISEAGGNNEKLFF. The V call is TRBV10-3, the J call TRBJ1-4; 8 bases align to TRBD1. Germline loops: CDR1 ENHRY, CDR2 SYGVKD. This CDR3 has 15 residues. V was clipped by 2 bases and J by 5 bases; unmatched bases: 4.

V usage is TRBV5-1 and J usage is TRBJ2-7, with 10 nucleotides matching TRBD2. The V and J ends lost 5 bases and 12 bases, in that order; junction bases with no gene match: 14. The germline gives CDR1 SGHRS, CDR2 YFSETQ. The CDR3 is 14 amino acids. The CDR3 sequence is CASRPGTSEVKSYF. In DNA form, the CDR3 reads TGCGCCAGCAGACCCGGGACTAGCGAGGTGAAATCGTACTTC. The full variable domain, completed using reference TRBV5-1 and TRBJ2-7, is KAGVTQTPRYLIKTRGQQVTLSCSPISGHRSVSWYQQTPGQGLQFLFEYFSETQRNKGNFPGRFSGRQFSNSRSEMNVSTLELGDSALYLCASRPGTSEVKSYFGPGTRLTVT.

This clone has only one observation. This chain uses TRBV2 with TRBJ2-2, with 9 positions matching TRBD2. Germline CDR1 SNHLY, CDR2 FYNNEI. V lost 6 bases, J lost 6 bases, and 11 bases stayed unmatched. The CDR3 extends over 16 amino acids. CDR3 sequence (DNA): TGTGCCAGCAGCCTAAATGGCGGGAGGGAAGCCGGGGAGCTGTTTTTT. Translating it yields CASSLNGGREAGELFF.

This chain joins TRBV21-1 and TRBJ1-1; whether TRBD1, the table's D call, matches the DNA was not checked. TRBV21-1 counts as a pseudogene. The CDR3 is 17 residues long. The CDR3 region is CASSVTTGRNENTEAFF. The DNA of the CDR3 is TGTGCCAGCAGCGTAACGACAGGAAGGAATGAAAACACTGAAGCTTTCTTT.

This clone was found a few times. This sequence joins TRBV7-9 and TRBJ2-7; weak D call: TRBD2 (5 bases). Germline V CDR1 and CDR2: SEHNR, FQNEAQ (reference sequence). Trimming took off 4 bases at V and 0 bases at J, with 13 bases between the two ends. The CDR3 contains 15 residues. CDR3 residues: CASSSEGALSYEQYF. In DNA form, the CDR3 reads TGTGCCAGCAGCTCAGAGGGTGCCCTCTCCTACGAGCAGTACTTC. The full variable domain, with the rest looked up from reference TRBV7-9 and TRBJ2-7, is DTGVSQNPRHKITKRGQNVTFRCDPISEHNRLYWYRQTLGQGPEFLTYFQNEAQLEKSRLLSDRFSAERPKGSFSTLEIQRTEQGDSAMYLCASSSEGALSYEQYFGPGTRLTVT.

CDR3 bases: TGTGCCAGCAGCTTACTTGGTAGCGGGAGGGTAAATGAGCAGTTCTTC. Protein sequence: CASSLLGSGRVNEQFF. The chain uses TRBV7-3 and TRBJ2-1; TRBD2 matches 11 bases. V lost 2 bases, J lost 7 bases, and 7 bases stayed unmatched. This CDR3 has 16 amino acids. Germline V lookup: CDR1 SGHTA, CDR2 FQGTGA.

This chain links TRBV7-2 with TRBJ1-3, with a weak D call TRBD1 (5 bases). The V and J ends lost 5 bases and 0 bases respectively, with 11 bases between them. Germline V gene data show CDR1 as SGHTA and CDR2 as FQGNSA. The CDR3 spans 15 residues. CDR3 in amino acids: CASSPRQSSGNTIYF. The CDR3 nucleotides read TGTGCCAGCAGCCCCCGACAGAGCTCTGGAAACACCATATATTTT.

The chain combines TRBV27 with TRBJ2-7; 8 nucleotides match TRBD1. Unmatched junction bases numbered 12, after V lost 4 bases and J lost 7 bases. CDR3 length equals 15 residues. CDR1 is MNHEY and CDR2 is SMNVEV in the germline V gene (reference sequence). CDR3 nucleotide sequence: TGTGCCAGCAGTTACCGAGCAGGGGGCGCAGAGGAGCAGTACTTC. It yields the protein CASSYRAGGAEEQYF.

The chain recombines TRBV29-1 with TRBJ2-3; D not resolved. Trimming pared 8 bases from V and 2 bases from J, leaving 14 bases between. This CDR3 is built from 13 residues. Germline V CDR1 and CDR2: SQVTM, ANQGSEA. The CDR3 region is CSQAPTLTDTQYF. CDR3 sequence (DNA): TGCAGCCAGGCCCCAACCCTCACAGATACGCAGTATTTT.